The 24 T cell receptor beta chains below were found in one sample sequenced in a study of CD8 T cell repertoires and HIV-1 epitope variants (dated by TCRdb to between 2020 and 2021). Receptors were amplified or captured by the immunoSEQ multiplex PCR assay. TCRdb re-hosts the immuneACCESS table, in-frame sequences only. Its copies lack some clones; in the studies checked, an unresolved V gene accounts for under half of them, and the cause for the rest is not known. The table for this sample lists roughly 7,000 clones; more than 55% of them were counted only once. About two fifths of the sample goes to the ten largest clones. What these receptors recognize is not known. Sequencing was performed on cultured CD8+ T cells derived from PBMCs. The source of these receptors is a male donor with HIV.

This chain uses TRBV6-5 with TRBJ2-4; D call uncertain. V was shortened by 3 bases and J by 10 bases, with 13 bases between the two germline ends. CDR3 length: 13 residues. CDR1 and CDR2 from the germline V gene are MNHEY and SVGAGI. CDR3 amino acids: CASSYSGSEIQYF. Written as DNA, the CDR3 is TGTGCCAGCAGTTATTCCGGGTCAGAAATTCAGTACTTC.

The CDR3: CASSPPDRGKQYF. In DNA, the CDR3 is TGTGCCAGCAGTCCCCCGGATCGGGGGAAGCAGTACTTC. This chain connects TRBV28 to TRBJ2-7; weak D call: TRBD2 (6 bases). This CDR3 spans 13 amino acids. V gave up 5 bases and J gave up 8 bases, with 16 bases separating them. The V gene's germline CDR1 is MDHEN and CDR2 SYDVKM.

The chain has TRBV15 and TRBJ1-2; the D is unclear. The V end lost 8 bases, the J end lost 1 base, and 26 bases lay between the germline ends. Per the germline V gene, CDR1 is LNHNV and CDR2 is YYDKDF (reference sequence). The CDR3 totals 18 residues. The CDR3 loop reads CATEDRAWTQSLNYGYTF. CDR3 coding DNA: TGTGCCACCGAGGACCGGGCCTGGACTCAGTCCCTTAACTATGGCTACACCTTC.

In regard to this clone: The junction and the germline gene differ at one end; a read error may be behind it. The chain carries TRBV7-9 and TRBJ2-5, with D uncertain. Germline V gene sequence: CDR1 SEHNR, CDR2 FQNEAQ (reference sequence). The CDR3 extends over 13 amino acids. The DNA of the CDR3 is TGCGCCAGCAGCTCCCTTCTCACGGAGACCCAGTACTTC. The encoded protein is CASSSLLTETQYF.

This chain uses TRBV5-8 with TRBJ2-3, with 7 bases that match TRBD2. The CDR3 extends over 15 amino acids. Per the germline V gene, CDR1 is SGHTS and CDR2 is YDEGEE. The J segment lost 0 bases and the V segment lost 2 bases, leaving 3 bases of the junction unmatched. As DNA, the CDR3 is TGTGCCAGCAGCTTTGCTAGCGGTAGCACAGATACGCAGTATTTT. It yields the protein CASSFASGSTDTQYF.

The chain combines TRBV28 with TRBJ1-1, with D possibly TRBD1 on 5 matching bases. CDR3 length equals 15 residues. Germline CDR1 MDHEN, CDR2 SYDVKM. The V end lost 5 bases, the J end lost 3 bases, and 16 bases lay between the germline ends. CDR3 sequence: CASSTLFRADTEAFF. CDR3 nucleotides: TGTGCCAGCAGTACTCTATTCAGGGCCGACACTGAAGCTTTCTTT.

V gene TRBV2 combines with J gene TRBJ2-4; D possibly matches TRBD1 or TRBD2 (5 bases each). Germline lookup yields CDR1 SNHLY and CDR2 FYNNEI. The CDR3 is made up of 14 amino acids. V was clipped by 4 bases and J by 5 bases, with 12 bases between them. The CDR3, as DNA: TGTGCCAGCAGTGGCAGGGTGGGGGAAAACATTCAGTACTTC. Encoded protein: CASSGRVGENIQYF.

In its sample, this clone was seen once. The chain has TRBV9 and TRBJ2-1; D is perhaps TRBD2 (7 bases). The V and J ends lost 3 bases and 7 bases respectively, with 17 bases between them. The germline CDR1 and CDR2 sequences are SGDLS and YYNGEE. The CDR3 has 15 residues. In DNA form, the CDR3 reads TGTGCCAGCAGCGCCGGAGGGGGGGGACGAAATGAGCAGTTCTTC. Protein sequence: CASSAGGGGRNEQFF.

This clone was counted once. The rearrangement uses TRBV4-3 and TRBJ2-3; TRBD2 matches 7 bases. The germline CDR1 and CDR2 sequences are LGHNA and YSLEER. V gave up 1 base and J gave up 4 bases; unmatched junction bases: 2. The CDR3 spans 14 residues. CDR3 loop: CASSQGRGADTQYF. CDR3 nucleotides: TGCGCCAGCAGCCAAGGACGGGGGGCAGATACGCAGTATTTT.

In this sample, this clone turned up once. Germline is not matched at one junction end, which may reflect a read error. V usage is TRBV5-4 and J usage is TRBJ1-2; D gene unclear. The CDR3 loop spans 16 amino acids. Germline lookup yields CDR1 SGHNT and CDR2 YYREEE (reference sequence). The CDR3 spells CASSQDPVELDYGYTF. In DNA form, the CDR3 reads TGCGCCAGCAGCCAAGATCCCGTCGAACTCGACTATGGCTACACCTTC.

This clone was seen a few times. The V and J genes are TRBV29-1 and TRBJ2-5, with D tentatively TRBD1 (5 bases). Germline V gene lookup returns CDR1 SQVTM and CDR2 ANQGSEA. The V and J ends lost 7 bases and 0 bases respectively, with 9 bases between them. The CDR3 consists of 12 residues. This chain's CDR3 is CSAWGNQETQYF. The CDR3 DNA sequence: TGCAGCGCATGGGGCAACCAAGAGACCCAGTACTTC.

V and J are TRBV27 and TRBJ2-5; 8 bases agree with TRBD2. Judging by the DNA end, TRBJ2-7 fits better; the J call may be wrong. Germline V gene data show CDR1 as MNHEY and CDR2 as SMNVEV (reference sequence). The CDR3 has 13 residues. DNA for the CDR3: TGTGCCACCGGCGGGGGGCCCGGATACGAGCAGTACTTC. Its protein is CATGGGPGYEQYF.

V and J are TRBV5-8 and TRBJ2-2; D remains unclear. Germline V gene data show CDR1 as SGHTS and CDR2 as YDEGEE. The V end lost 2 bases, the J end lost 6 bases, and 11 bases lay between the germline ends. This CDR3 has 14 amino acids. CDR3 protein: CASSFDIFPGELFF. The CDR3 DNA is TGTGCCAGCAGCTTCGACATCTTCCCCGGGGAGCTGTTTTTT. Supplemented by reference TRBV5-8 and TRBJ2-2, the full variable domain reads EAGVTQSPTHLIKTRGQQATLRCSPISGHTSVYWYQQALGLGLQFLLWYDEGEERNRGNFPPRFSGRQFPNYSSELNVNALELEDSALYLCASSFDIFPGELFFGEGSRLTVL.

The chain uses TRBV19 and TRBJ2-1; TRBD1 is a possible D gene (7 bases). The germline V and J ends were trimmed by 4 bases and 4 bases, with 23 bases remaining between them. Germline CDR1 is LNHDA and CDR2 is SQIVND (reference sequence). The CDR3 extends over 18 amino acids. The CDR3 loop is CASSKTPYAGQIYNEQFF. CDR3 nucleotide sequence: TGTGCCAGTAGTAAGACCCCTTATGCGGGACAGATATACAATGAGCAGTTCTTC.

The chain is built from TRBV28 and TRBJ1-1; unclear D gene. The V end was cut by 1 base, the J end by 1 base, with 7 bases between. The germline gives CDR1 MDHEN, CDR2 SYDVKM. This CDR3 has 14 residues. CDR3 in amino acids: CASSLSEGNTEAFF. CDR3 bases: TGTGCCAGCAGTTTATCAGAGGGGAACACTGAAGCTTTCTTT.

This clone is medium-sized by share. The CDR3: CATSRDRGGEKLFF. CDR3 coding DNA: TGTGCCACCAGCAGAGACAGGGGTGGGGAAAAACTGTTTTTT. This chain connects TRBV15 to TRBJ1-4; tentatively, D is TRBD1 (6 bases). V was shortened by 0 bases and J by 8 bases, with 10 bases between the two germline ends. Germline V gene data show CDR1 as LNHNV and CDR2 as YYDKDF (reference sequence). The CDR3 runs 14 residues.

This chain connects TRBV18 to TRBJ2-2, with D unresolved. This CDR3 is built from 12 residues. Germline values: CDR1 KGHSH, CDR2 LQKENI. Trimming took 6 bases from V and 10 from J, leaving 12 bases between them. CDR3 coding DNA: TGTGCCAGCTCGCCCCCGAGTGAGGAGCTGTTTTTT. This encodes CASSPPSEELFF.

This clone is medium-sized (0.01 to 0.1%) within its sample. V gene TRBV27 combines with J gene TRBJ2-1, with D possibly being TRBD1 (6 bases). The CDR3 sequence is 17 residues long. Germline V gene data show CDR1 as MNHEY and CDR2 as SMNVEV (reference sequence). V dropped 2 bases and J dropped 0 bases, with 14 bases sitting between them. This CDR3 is CASSLKQGEGSYNEQFF. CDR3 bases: TGTGCCAGCAGTTTAAAACAGGGTGAGGGCTCCTACAATGAGCAGTTCTTC.

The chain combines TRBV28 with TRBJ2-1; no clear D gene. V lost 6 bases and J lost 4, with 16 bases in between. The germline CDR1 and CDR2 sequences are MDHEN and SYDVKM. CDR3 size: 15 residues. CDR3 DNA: TGTGCCAGCAGAGACGATCCTGGCATATACAATGAGCAGTTCTTC. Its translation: CASRDDPGIYNEQFF.

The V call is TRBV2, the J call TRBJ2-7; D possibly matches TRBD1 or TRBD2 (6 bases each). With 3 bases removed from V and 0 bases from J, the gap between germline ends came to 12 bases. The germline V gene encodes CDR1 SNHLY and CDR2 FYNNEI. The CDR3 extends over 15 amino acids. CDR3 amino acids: CASSEGGLSSYEQYF. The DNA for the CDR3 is TGTGCCAGCAGTGAGGGGGGCCTATCCTCCTACGAGCAGTACTTC.

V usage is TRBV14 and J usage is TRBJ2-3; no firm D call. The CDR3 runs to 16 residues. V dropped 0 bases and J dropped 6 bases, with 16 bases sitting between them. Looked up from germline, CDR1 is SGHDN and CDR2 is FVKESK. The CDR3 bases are TGTGCCAGCAGCCAAGATCTCCAAGTTATAGGGGATACGCAGTATTTT. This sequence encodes CASSQDLQVIGDTQYF.

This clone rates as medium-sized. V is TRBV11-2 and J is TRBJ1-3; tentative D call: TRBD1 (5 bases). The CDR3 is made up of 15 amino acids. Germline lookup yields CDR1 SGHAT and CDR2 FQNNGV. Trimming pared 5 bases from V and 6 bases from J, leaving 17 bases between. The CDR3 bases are TGTGCCAGCAGCCAAACAAAGGGGCATGAAAACACCATATATTTT. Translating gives CASSQTKGHENTIYF.

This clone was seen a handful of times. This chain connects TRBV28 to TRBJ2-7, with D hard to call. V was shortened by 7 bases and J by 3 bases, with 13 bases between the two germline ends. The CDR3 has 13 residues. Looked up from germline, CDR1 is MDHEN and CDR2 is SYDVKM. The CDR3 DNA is TGTGCCAGCATTTCGCGGCACTACTACGAGCAGTACTTC. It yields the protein CASISRHYYEQYF.

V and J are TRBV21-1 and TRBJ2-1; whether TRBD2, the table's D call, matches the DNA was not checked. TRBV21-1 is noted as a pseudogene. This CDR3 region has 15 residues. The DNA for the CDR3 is TGTGCCAGCAGCAAGGAGGGTCTCTCCTACAATGAGCAGTTCTTC. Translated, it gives CASSKEGLSYNEQFF.